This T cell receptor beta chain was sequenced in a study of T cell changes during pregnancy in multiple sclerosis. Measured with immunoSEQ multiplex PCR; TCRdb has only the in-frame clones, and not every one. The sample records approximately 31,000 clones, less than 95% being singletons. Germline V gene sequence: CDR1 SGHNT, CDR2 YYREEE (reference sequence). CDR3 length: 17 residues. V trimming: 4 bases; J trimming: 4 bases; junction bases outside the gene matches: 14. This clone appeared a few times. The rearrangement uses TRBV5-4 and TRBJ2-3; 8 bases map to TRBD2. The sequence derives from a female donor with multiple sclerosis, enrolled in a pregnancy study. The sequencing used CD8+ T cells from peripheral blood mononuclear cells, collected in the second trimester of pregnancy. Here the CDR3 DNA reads TGTGCCAGCAGCACCCCCCTAGCGGGTGGTGTCGCAGATACGCAGTATTTT. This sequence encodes CASSTPLAGGVADTQYF.